This T cell receptor beta chain derives from a study of blood T cell repertoires in COVID-19. The overall study: Samples came from the United States, Italy and Spain, spanning acute and convalescent COVID-19. Sample material is recorded as cDNA or gDNA derived from T cells, B-cell-depleted T cells, or PBMCs.

This CDR3 contains 15 residues. Germline values: CDR1 LNHNV, CDR2 YYDKDF (reference sequence). The V gene end was trimmed by 9 bases and the J gene end by 4 bases; junction bases not matched to a gene: 9. Methods used by the authors: Quantification of nucleated cells was approximated via reference gene primer amplification. Assay used: immunoSEQ multiplex PCR; TCRdb lists only in-frame clones, some missing. Clone size and the V and J calls come from that table; the DNA yielded D and trimming. The sample consists of about 150,000 clones, 84% of them appearing once. Source material: peripheral blood. The receptor's source is a man in his 70s with acute or convalescent COVID-19. V gene TRBV15 combines with J gene TRBJ1-5; 10 bases fit TRBD1. The CDR3 loop is CATETGGRLNQPQHF. CDR3 in DNA: TGTGCCACGGAGACAGGGGGCAGGTTGAATCAGCCCCAGCATTTT.